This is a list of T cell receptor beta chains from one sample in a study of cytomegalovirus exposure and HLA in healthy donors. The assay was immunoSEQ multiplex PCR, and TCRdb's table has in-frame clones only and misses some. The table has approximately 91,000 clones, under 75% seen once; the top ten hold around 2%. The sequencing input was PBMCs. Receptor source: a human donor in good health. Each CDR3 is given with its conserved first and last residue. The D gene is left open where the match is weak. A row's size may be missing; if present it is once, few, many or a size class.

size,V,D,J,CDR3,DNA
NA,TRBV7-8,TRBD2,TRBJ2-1,CASSLDRSGGTYNEQFF,TGTGCCAGCAGCTTAGACCGTAGCGGGGGGACCTACAATGAGCAGTTCTTC
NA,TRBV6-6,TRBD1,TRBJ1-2,CASSIPDRERDYTF,TGTGCCAGCAGCATACCGGACAGGGAGAGGGACTACACCTTC
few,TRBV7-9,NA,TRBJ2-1,CASSLARNIYNEQFF,TGTGCCAGCAGCTTAGCCAGAAATATCTACAATGAGCAGTTCTTC
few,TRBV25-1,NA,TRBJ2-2,CASRDIYTGELFF,TGTGCCAGCAGGGACATCTACACCGGGGAGCTGTTTTTT
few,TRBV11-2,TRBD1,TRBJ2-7,CASSTGQGYYEQYF,TGTGCCAGCAGCACGGGACAGGGATACTACGAGCAGTACTTC
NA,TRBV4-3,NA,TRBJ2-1,CASSQDWRGHNEQFF,TGCGCCAGCAGCCAAGATTGGAGGGGGCACAATGAGCAGTTCTTC
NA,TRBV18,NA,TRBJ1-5,CASSPTAGGATTQPQHF,TGTGCCAGCTCACCAACCGCGGGGGGGGCGACAACTCAGCCCCAGCATTTT
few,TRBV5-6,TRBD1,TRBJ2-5,CASSSTPLWGQTYQETQYF,TGTGCCAGCAGCTCCACCCCCCTTTGGGGACAGACGTACCAAGAGACCCAGTACTTC
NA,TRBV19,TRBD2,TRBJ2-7,CASSMGGRPLEQYF,TGTGCCAGTAGTATGGGGGGGAGGCCCCTCGAGCAGTACTTC
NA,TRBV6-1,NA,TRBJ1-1,CASTYLENTEAFF,TGTGCCAGTACATACCTCGAGAACACTGAAGCTTTCTTT
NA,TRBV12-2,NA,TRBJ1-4,CASRLEIPDREVETTNEKLFF,TGTGCAAGTCGCTTAGAAATCCCCGACAGGGAGGTGGAGACAACTAATGAAAAACTGTTTTTT
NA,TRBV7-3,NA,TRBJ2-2,CASSRSLAGELFF,TGTGCCAGCAGCCGAAGTCTAGCCGGGGAGCTGTTTTTT
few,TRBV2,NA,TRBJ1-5,CASTRGGLQPQHF,TGTGCCAGCACGAGGGGAGGGCTACAGCCCCAGCATTTT
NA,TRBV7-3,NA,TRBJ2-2,CASSLLGGYTGELFF,TGTGCCAGCAGCTTACTAGGGGGATACACCGGGGAGCTGTTTTTT
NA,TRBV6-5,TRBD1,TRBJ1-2,CASTPYDRGHGYTF,TGTGCCAGCACCCCCTACGACAGGGGACATGGCTACACCTTC
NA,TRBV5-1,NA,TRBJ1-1,CASSPGLGMNTEAFF,TGCGCCAGCAGCCCGGGACTGGGTATGAACACTGAAGCTTTCTTT
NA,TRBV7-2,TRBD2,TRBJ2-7,CASSLQPSGGASGEYF,TGTGCCAGCAGCCTACAACCCAGCGGGGGGGCATCCGGGGAGTACTTC
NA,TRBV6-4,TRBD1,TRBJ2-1,CASSERTGTVYEQFF,TGTGCCAGCAGTGAACGGACAGGGACCGTCTATGAGCAGTTCTTC
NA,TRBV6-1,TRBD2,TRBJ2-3,CASSDYSGGTTDTQYF,TGTGCCAGCAGTGACTATAGCGGGGGCACCACAGATACGCAGTATTTT
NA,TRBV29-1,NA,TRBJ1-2,CSETKGDGYTF,TGCAGCGAAACAAAAGGGGATGGCTACACCTTC
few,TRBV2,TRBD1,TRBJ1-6,CASRPTGEGSPLHF,TGTGCCAGCAGACCGACAGGGGAGGGATCACCCCTCCACTTT
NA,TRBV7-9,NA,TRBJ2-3,CASSPFVDTQYF,TGTGCCAGCAGCCCTTTCGTGGATACGCAGTATTTT
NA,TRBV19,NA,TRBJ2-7,CASSKKGGPYEQYF,TGTGCCAGTAGTAAGAAGGGGGGGCCCTACGAGCAGTACTTC
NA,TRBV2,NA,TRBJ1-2,CASKSGPNYGYTF,TGTGCCAGCAAATCTGGCCCTAACTATGGCTACACCTTC
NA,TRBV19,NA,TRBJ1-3,CASSIVGLPGNTIYF,TGTGCCAGTAGTATTGTGGGACTCCCTGGAAACACCATATATTTT
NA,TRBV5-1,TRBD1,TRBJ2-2,CASSSRTGSRGELFF,TGCGCCAGCAGCTCCCGGACAGGTTCCCGCGGGGAGCTGTTTTTT
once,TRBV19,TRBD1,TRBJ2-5,CASSIQGAWETQYF,TGTGCCAGTAGTATTCAGGGGGCTTGGGAGACCCAGTACTTC
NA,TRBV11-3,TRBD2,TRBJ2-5,CASSLDQGRAETQYF,TGTGCCAGCAGCTTAGATCAAGGGAGGGCGGAGACCCAGTACTTC
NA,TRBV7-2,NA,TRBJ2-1,CASSFSGRSYNEQFF,TGTGCCAGCAGTTTTAGCGGTCGCTCCTACAATGAGCAGTTCTTC
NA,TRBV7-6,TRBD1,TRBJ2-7,CASSSNNRDRDSYEQYF,TGTGCCAGCAGCTCGAATAACCGGGACAGAGACTCCTACGAGCAGTACTTC
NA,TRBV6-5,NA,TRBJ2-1,CASSYSRRPSGGEQFF,TGTGCCAGCAGTTACTCGAGGAGGCCCTCCGGCGGTGAGCAGTTCTTC
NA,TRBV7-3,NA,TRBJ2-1,CASSLTTYGGLSYNEQFF,TGTGCCAGCAGCTTAACAACGTACGGGGGGCTCTCCTACAATGAGCAGTTCTTC
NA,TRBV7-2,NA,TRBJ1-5,CASSPGTGVNQPQHF,TGTGCCAGCAGCCCCGGGACGGGGGTCAATCAGCCCCAGCATTTT
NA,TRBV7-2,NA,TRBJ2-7,CASTYGGTYEQYF,TGTGCCAGCACCTACGGCGGTACCTACGAGCAGTACTTC
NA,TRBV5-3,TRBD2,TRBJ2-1,CAISGVRQGRSPWTSGGRYNEQFF,TGTGCCATAAGTGGGGTACGACAGGGTCGGAGCCCTTGGACTAGCGGGGGGAGGTACAATGAGCAGTTCTTC
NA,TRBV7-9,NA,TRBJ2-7,CASSPGQYSYEQYF,TGTGCCAGCAGCCCTGGACAGTACTCCTACGAGCAGTACTTC
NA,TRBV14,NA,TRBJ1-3,CASSQHARQDYFTSGNTIYF,TGTGCCAGCAGCCAACATGCGCGGCAGGACTACTTTACTTCGGGAAACACCATATATTTT
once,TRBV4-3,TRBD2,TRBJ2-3,CASSQVSGGANTQYF,TGCGCCAGCAGCCAAGTTAGCGGGGGGGCGAATACGCAGTATTTT
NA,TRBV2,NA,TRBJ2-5,CASSEAPGQKETQYF,TGTGCCAGCAGTGAAGCACCGGGACAAAAAGAGACCCAGTACTTC
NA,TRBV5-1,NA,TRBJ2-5,CASSLGLQILETQYF,TGCGCCAGCAGCTTGGGCCTACAGATATTAGAGACCCAGTACTTC
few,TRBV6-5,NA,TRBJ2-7,CASKGESSYEQYF,TGTGCCAGCAAGGGGGAAAGCTCCTACGAGCAGTACTTC
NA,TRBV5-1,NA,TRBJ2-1,CASSLAGAGLGYNEQFF,TGCGCCAGCAGCTTGGCCGGGGCGGGGCTGGGGTACAATGAGCAGTTCTTC
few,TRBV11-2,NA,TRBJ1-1,CASGLTAAEAFF,TGTGCCAGCGGGCTGACAGCAGCCGAAGCTTTCTTT
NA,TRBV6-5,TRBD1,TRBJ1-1,CASSYRITGVAEAFF,TGTGCCAGCAGTTACAGAATTACAGGGGTGGCTGAAGCTTTCTTT
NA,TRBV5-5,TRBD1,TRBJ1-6,CASSLYPHDRGTRPLHF,TGTGCCAGCAGCTTATACCCCCATGACAGGGGAACTAGACCCCTCCACTTT
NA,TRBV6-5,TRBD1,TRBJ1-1,CASSSRTGLNTEAFF,TGTGCCAGCAGTTCGAGGACAGGGCTGAACACTGAAGCTTTCTTT
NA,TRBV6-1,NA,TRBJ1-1,CASTTSGMYTEAFF,TGTGCCAGCACGACCTCGGGTATGTACACTGAAGCTTTCTTT
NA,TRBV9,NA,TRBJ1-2,CASSPGDQSNYGYTF,TGTGCCAGCAGCCCAGGGGACCAATCTAACTATGGCTACACCTTC
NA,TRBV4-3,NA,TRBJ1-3,CASSQEGLSGNTIYF,TGCGCCAGCAGCCAAGAAGGACTCTCTGGAAACACCATATATTTT
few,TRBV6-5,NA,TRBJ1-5,CASSYSAGKPQHF,TGTGCCAGCAGTTACTCGGCGGGGAAGCCCCAGCATTTT
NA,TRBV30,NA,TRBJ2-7,CAWDSGSYEQYF,TGTGCCTGGGACTCCGGCTCCTACGAGCAGTACTTC
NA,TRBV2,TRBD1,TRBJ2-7,CASSRQGRSYEQYF,TGTGCCAGCAGTCGACAGGGAAGGTCCTACGAGCAGTACTTC
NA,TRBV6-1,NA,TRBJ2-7,CASSDNRVSYEQYF,TGTGCCAGCAGTGATAACAGGGTCTCATACGAGCAGTACTTC
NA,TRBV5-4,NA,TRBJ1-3,CARDSCGNTIYF,TGTGCCAGGGACAGTTGTGGAAACACCATATATTTT